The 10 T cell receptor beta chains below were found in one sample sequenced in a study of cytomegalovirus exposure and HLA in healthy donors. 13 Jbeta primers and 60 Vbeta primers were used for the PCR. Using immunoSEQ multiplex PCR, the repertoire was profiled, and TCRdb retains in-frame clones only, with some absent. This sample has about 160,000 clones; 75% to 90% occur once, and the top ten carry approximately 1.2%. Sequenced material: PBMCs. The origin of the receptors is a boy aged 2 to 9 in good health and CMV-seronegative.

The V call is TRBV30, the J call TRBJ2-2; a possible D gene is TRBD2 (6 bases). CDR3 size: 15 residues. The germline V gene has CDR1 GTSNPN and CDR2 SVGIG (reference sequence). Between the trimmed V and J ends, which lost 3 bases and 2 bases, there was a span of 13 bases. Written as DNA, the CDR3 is TGTGCCTGGAGGTGGGGGACTGCTAACACCGGGGAGCTGTTTTTT. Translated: CAWRWGTANTGELFF.

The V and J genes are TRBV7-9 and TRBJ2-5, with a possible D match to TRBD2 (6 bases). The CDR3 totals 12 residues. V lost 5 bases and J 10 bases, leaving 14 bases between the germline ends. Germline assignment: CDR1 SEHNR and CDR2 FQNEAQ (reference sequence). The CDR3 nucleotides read TGTGCCAGCAGCCCGACCAGGGAGGACCAGTACTTC. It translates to CASSPTREDQYF.

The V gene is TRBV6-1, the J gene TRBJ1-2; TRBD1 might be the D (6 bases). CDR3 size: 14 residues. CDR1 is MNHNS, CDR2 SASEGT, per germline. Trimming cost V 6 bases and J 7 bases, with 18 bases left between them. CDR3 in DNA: TGTGCCAGCAGCCCTTTAGGGGGTCCCGCTGGCTACACCTTC. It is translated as CASSPLGGPAGYTF.

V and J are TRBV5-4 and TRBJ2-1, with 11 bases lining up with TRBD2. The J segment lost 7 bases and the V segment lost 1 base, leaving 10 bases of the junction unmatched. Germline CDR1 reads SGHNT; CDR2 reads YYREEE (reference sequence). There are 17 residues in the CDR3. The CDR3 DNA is TGTGCCAGCAGCTTGACCAAACTAGCGGGAGTATATAATGAGCAGTTCTTC. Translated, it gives CASSLTKLAGVYNEQFF.

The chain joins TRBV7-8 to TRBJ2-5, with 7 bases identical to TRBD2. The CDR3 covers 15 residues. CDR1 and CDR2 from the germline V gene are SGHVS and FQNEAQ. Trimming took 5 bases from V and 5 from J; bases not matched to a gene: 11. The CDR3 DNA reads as TGTGCCAGCAGCCTAGAGGGCGGGAGCTGGGAGACCCAGTACTTC. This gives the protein CASSLEGGSWETQYF.

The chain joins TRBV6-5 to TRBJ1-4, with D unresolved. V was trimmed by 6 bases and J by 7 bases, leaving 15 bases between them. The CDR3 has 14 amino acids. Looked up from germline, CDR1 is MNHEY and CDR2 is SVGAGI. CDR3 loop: CASRSGGLGEKLFF. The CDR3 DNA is TGTGCCAGCAGGTCGGGAGGGCTGGGTGAAAAACTGTTTTTT.

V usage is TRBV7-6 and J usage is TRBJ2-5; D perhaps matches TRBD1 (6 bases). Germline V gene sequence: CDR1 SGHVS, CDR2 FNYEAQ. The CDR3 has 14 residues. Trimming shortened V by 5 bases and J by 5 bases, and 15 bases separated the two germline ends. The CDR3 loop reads CASSPGGGSETQYF. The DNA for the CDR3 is TGTGCCAGCAGCCCCGGTGGGGGCTCGGAGACCCAGTACTTC.

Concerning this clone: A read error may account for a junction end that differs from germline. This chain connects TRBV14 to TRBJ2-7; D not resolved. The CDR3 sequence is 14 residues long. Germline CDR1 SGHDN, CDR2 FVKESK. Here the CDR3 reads CTSSLSHGPYEQYF. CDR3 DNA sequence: TGTACCAGCAGCTTAAGTCACGGTCCCTACGAGCAGTACTTC.

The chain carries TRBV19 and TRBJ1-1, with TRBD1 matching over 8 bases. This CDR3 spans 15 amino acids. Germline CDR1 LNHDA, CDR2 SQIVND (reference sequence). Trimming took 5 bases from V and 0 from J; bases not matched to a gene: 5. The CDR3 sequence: CASSPPGGVNTEAFF. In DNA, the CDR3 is TGTGCCAGTAGTCCCCCAGGGGGCGTGAACACTGAAGCTTTCTTT.

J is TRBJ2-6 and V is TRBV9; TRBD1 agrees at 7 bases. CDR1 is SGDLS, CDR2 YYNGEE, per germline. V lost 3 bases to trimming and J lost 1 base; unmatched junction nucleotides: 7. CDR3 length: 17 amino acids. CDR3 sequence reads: CASSALDRASGANVLTF. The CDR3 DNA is TGTGCCAGCAGCGCCCTTGACAGGGCGTCTGGGGCCAACGTCCTGACTTTC.